This entry describes one T cell receptor beta chain. Its antigen is currently unknown. The data belong to a study of shared clonotypes between healthy human individuals. Study results and limitations: Naive subsets generally had larger estimated richness than memory subsets.

Assay: immunoSEQ multiplex PCR; the TCRdb copy retains only in-frame clones and omits some. This sample carries 2,500,000 or so clones, just over 90% of them seen once, and the ten largest clones take 0.13% to 0.15%. Trimming removed 6 bases from V and 0 bases from J, with 12 bases in between. Germline lookup yields CDR1 SGHRS and CDR2 YFSETQ. This CDR3 contains 15 residues. The TCR originated in a man between 18 and 35 years old in good health. The chain is built from TRBV5-1 and TRBJ2-2; tentative D call: TRBD2 (5 bases). Sequencing was performed on naive CD4+ T cells sorted from blood. As to subset: CD45RA+ positively selected. CDR3 loop: CASNPGNANTGELFF. Written as DNA, the CDR3 is TGCGCCAGCAACCCGGGAAACGCGAACACCGGGGAGCTGTTTTTT. Full variable domain (rest looked up from reference TRBV5-1 and TRBJ2-2): KAGVTQTPRYLIKTRGQQVTLSCSPISGHRSVSWYQQTPGQGLQFLFEYFSETQRNKGNFPGRFSGRQFSNSRSEMNVSTLELGDSALYLCASNPGNANTGELFFGEGSRLTVL.